This entry lists 29 T cell receptor beta chains sequenced from one sample in a study of graft-versus-host responses after intestinal transplantation (dated by TCRdb to about 2021). Library method: the immunoSEQ multiplex PCR assay. TCRdb carries this immuneACCESS record with in-frame sequences only. Its versions omit some clonotypes, under half of them owing to an unresolved V gene in the studies checked, with the rest unexplained. This sample holds about 93,000 clones; roughly 93% were observed only once. The top ten clonotypes cover roughly 0.49% of the sample. The time point tag for this specimen amounts to: cells obtained before transplantation from donor or recipient. The antigens of these receptors remain unknown. The source material was unstimulated CD8+ T cells sorted from spleen or lymph node cells, sampled before intestinal transplant. Receptors originate from a human donor who received an intestinal transplant.

This rearrangement joins TRBV5-1 to TRBJ2-2, with a possible D match to TRBD2 (6 bases). Germline values: CDR1 SGHRS, CDR2 YFSETQ. The CDR3 has 12 amino acids. V lost 2 bases to trimming and J lost 8 bases, with 7 bases between them. The CDR3 region is CASSFSGGELFF. The CDR3 coding sequence is TGCGCCAGCAGCTTCAGCGGGGGGGAGCTGTTTTTT.

The gene calls are TRBV4-1 and TRBJ1-1; the D gene is possibly TRBD1 (5 bases). In germline, CDR1 is MGHRA, CDR2 YSYEKL. Trimming removed 0 bases from V and 2 bases from J, with 10 bases in between. The CDR3 contains 15 residues. For the CDR3, the DNA is TGCGCCAGCAGCCAAGAATCGGGGGTCAACACTGAAGCTTTCTTT. It yields the protein CASSQESGVNTEAFF.

This chain connects TRBV5-1 to TRBJ1-3; no definite D call. V gave up 3 bases and J gave up 0 bases, with 10 bases separating them. CDR3 size: 15 residues. Germline CDR1 SGHRS, CDR2 YFSETQ. The CDR3 protein is CASSSDTSSGNTIYF. The CDR3 DNA is TGCGCCAGCAGCTCTGACACGAGCTCTGGAAACACCATATATTTT.

CDR3 residues: CASSESKQGAFFWQYF. The CDR3 nucleotides read TGTGCCAGCAGTGAATCTAAACAGGGGGCTTTCTTTTGGCAGTACTTC. The V call is TRBV2, the J call TRBJ2-7; 9 positions match TRBD1. J lost 9 bases, V lost 2 bases, and 14 bases had no gene match. Germline CDR1 and CDR2: SNHLY and FYNNEI. The CDR3 is 16 amino acids.

V usage is TRBV4-1 and J usage is TRBJ2-7; D remains ambiguous. The CDR3 totals 11 residues. Germline loops: CDR1 MGHRA, CDR2 YSYEKL. Deletions cut 6 bases from V and 3 bases from J, with 6 bases between. DNA for the CDR3: TGCGCCAGCAGTTCTAACTACGAGCAGTACTTC. Translating it yields CASSSNYEQYF.

The rearrangement uses TRBV19 and TRBJ1-2, with D unclear. CDR3 length: 10 residues. Trimming left V 5 bases short and J 8 bases short, with 6 bases between. Germline V CDR1 and CDR2: LNHDA, SQIVND (reference sequence). CDR3 protein: CASSSGGYTF. The CDR3, as DNA: TGTGCCAGTAGTTCAGGCGGCTACACCTTC.

The chain joins TRBV7-9 to TRBJ2-3, with 10 positions matching TRBD1. Per germline, CDR1 SEHNR and CDR2 FQNEAQ (reference sequence). V trimming: 4 bases; J trimming: 6 bases; junction bases outside the gene matches: 7. The CDR3 sequence is 15 residues long. The chain's CDR3 is CASSSPGQGLDTQYF. Written as DNA, the CDR3 is TGTGCCAGCAGCTCCCCGGGACAGGGGCTGGATACGCAGTATTTT.

This sequence joins TRBV9 and TRBJ2-1; the match to TRBD1 covers 11 bases. V trimming: 1 base; J trimming: 6 bases; junction bases outside the gene matches: 3. The CDR3 length is 15 residues. Germline CDR1 is SGDLS and CDR2 is YYNGEE. CDR3 nucleotide sequence: TGTGCCAGCAGCGTACTTGGGACAGGGGGCAATGAGCAGTTCTTC. Its protein product is CASSVLGTGGNEQFF.

The chain links TRBV30 to TRBJ2-3, with D possibly matching TRBD2 (5 bases). The germline CDR1 and CDR2 sequences are GTSNPN and SVGIG (reference sequence). The CDR3 runs 15 residues. The ends were cut back, 3 bases at V and 4 bases at J, with 17 bases in the middle. This CDR3 reads CAWSQSDSFADTQYF. The CDR3 nucleotides read TGTGCCTGGAGCCAATCGGACTCGTTCGCAGATACGCAGTATTTT.

The chain links TRBV11-2 to TRBJ1-6; possible D gene TRBD1, 6 bases. Trimming removed 1 base at V and 6 bases at J, with 10 bases between. CDR3 length: 15 amino acids. Germline V gene lookup returns CDR1 SGHAT and CDR2 FQNNGV. This CDR3 reads CASSLAGGANSPLHF. In DNA form, the CDR3 reads TGTGCCAGCAGCTTAGCGGGGGGGGCTAATTCACCCCTCCACTTT.

The genes are TRBV7-8 and TRBJ2-7, with D possibly being TRBD2 (6 bases). V was trimmed by 1 base and J by 5 bases, leaving 6 bases between them. There are 12 residues in the CDR3. The germline gives CDR1 SGHVS, CDR2 FQNEAQ. This chain's CDR3 is CASSLGLDEQYF. The CDR3 nucleotides read TGTGCCAGCAGCTTAGGACTAGACGAGCAGTACTTC.

The chain has TRBV19 and TRBJ2-7; 7 bases line up with TRBD1. This CDR3 has 14 residues. Per germline, CDR1 LNHDA and CDR2 SQIVND (reference sequence). After removal of 6 bases from V and 5 bases from J, the junction contained 10 bases not matched to a gene. CDR3 DNA sequence: TGTGCCAGTAGAACAGGGGCGATGTTGGACGAGCAGTACTTC. Translation: CASRTGAMLDEQYF.

This sequence joins TRBV27 and TRBJ2-1; 7 bases agree with TRBD2. V was pared by 0 bases and J by 7 bases, with 21 bases of the junction left unmatched. This CDR3 region has 20 residues. Germline values: CDR1 MNHEY, CDR2 SMNVEV (reference sequence). CDR3 in amino acids: CASSLSIGSAGAPRGNEQFF. The CDR3 bases are TGTGCCAGCAGTTTATCGATTGGGTCGGCGGGAGCCCCCCGGGGTAATGAGCAGTTCTTC.

The CDR3 bases are TGTGCCAGCAGTTCTTCTGACAGATCTGGGGCCAACGTCCTGACTTTC. Translation: CASSSSDRSGANVLTF. V and J are TRBV6-5 and TRBJ2-6, with D perhaps TRBD1 (5 bases). V lost 4 bases, J lost 1 base, and 11 bases lay in between. Germline V gene sequence: CDR1 MNHEY, CDR2 SVGAGI. This CDR3 has 16 amino acids.

The V call is TRBV6-6, the J call TRBJ2-7, with D tentatively TRBD2 (7 bases). The V gene lost 2 bases and the J gene lost 3 bases, with 14 bases spanning the gap. The CDR3 spans 15 residues. Germline assignment: CDR1 MNHNY and CDR2 SVGAGI (reference sequence). The CDR3 reads CASSYVGGGLYEQYF. The DNA of the CDR3 is TGTGCCAGCAGTTACGTGGGAGGGGGGCTCTACGAGCAGTACTTC.

The chain is built from TRBV5-4 and TRBJ2-5, with 13 positions matching TRBD2. There are 15 residues in the CDR3. From germline, CDR1 is SGHNT and CDR2 YYREEE (reference sequence). After removal of 4 bases from V and 1 base from J, the junction contained 1 base not matched to a gene. DNA of the CDR3: TGTGCCAGCAGCCGACTAGCGGGGGGCCAAGAGACCCAGTACTTC. Its protein product is CASSRLAGGQETQYF. Based on the CDR3 plus reference TRBV5-4 and TRBJ2-5, the full variable domain is ETGVTQSPTHLIKTRGQQVTLRCSSQSGHNTVSWYQQALGQGPQFIFQYYREEENGRGNFPPRFSGLQFPNYSSELNVNALELDDSALYLCASSRLAGGQETQYFGPGTRLLVL.

The chain joins TRBV6-1 to TRBJ1-1, with TRBD1 as a possible D gene (5 bases). With 3 bases removed from V and 5 bases from J, the gap between germline ends came to 13 bases. The CDR3 extends over 14 amino acids. Germline lookup yields CDR1 MNHNS and CDR2 SASEGT. The CDR3 region has the DNA TGTGCCAGCAGTGACAGGGTCGCAGGGACTGAAGCTTTCTTT. It specifies CASSDRVAGTEAFF.

The chain links TRBV14 to TRBJ2-3, with D uncertain. CDR1 and CDR2 (germline): SGHDN, FVKESK. This CDR3 is built from 14 residues. With 0 bases removed from V and 5 bases from J, the gap between germline ends came to 9 bases. The CDR3, as DNA: TGTGCCAGCAGCCAAGATGGCCTCGTAGATACGCAGTATTTT. Translating gives CASSQDGLVDTQYF.

The chain recombines TRBV27 with TRBJ2-7; no clear D gene. The germline V gene encodes CDR1 MNHEY and CDR2 SMNVEV (reference sequence). Trimming stripped 4 bases from V and 2 bases from J, with 3 bases between. The CDR3 sequence is 11 residues long. CDR3 residues: CASSSTYEQYF. CDR3 sequence (DNA): TGTGCCAGCAGTTCCACCTACGAGCAGTACTTC.

The chain has TRBV6-5 and TRBJ2-7, with TRBD2 matching 9 bases. After removal of 6 bases from V and 2 bases from J, the junction contained 5 bases not matched to a gene. Germline V gene lookup returns CDR1 MNHEY and CDR2 SVGAGI. There are 14 residues in the CDR3. CDR3 sequence (DNA): TGTGCCAGCAGAGTTAGCGGGAGACCCTACGAGCAGTACTTC. Translating it yields CASRVSGRPYEQYF.

CDR3: CAIRPETEETQYF. The CDR3 coding sequence is TGTGCCATCAGGCCGGAGACCGAAGAGACCCAGTACTTC. V is TRBV10-3 and J is TRBJ2-5, with D unresolved. The CDR3 spans 13 residues. V was pared by 6 bases and J by 3 bases, with 11 bases between. CDR1 is ENHRY and CDR2 is SYGVKD in the germline V gene.

The V and J genes are TRBV30 and TRBJ2-1; 13 nucleotides match TRBD2. This CDR3 is built from 17 residues. Germline CDR1 is GTSNPN and CDR2 is SVGIG (reference sequence). The junction had 13 bases not matched to a gene; V was cut back by 3 bases and J by 8 bases. The CDR3 coding sequence is TGTGCCTGGAGGTATGGACCGGGACTAGCGGGATTTGATGAGCAGTTCTTC. This codes for CAWRYGPGLAGFDEQFF.

The chain joins TRBV5-5 to TRBJ2-7, with 7 nucleotides matching TRBD1. The CDR3 contains 13 residues. From germline, CDR1 is SGHKS and CDR2 YYEKEE (reference sequence). V shed 4 bases, J shed 3 bases, and the junction held 4 bases outside the gene matches. The CDR3 loop is CASSLRTGYEQYF. The DNA of the CDR3 is TGTGCCAGCAGCCTACGGACAGGCTACGAGCAGTACTTC.

V gene TRBV18 combines with J gene TRBJ2-5; 10 nucleotides match TRBD1. Germline V gene lookup returns CDR1 KGHSH and CDR2 LQKENI. After removal of 8 bases from V and 2 bases from J, the junction contained 17 bases not matched to a gene. CDR3 length: 18 amino acids. The DNA of the CDR3 is TGTGCCAGCCAAACGACAGGGGGCGGCTATTCCACGCAAGAGACCCAGTACTTC. Protein sequence: CASQTTGGGYSTQETQYF.

J is TRBJ1-2 and V is TRBV12-5, with 9 bases identical to TRBD1. Trimming took 1 base from V and 4 from J; bases not matched to a gene: 7. Germline CDR1 is LGHNT and CDR2 is FRNRAP. The CDR3 runs to 16 residues. CDR3 coding DNA: TGTGCTAGTGGTTTGGCACGGACAGGGGAGAGCTATGGCTACACCTTC. Translated: CASGLARTGESYGYTF.

V gene TRBV5-5 combines with J gene TRBJ2-1, with a weak D call TRBD2 (6 bases). Trimming removed 2 bases from V and 5 bases from J, with 11 bases in between. From germline, CDR1 is SGHKS and CDR2 YYEKEE (reference sequence). CDR3 length equals 14 residues. CDR3 coding DNA: TGTGCCAGCAGCTTCCCGGGAGTGGACAATGAGCAGTTCTTC. Translating it yields CASSFPGVDNEQFF.

The chain uses TRBV5-6 and TRBJ2-7, with TRBD1 matching over 7 bases. This CDR3 is built from 14 residues. CDR1 SGHDT and CDR2 YYEEEE come from the germline V gene. Trimming cost V 4 bases and J 2 bases; bases outside gene matches: 6. This chain's CDR3 is CASSVGQLPYEQYF. The DNA of the CDR3 is TGTGCCAGCAGCGTGGGACAGCTACCCTACGAGCAGTACTTC.

The chain has TRBV30 and TRBJ2-1, with 10 bases matching TRBD2. Germline V gives CDR1 GTSNPN, CDR2 SVGIG (reference sequence). The V segment lost 4 bases and the J segment 0 bases; nucleotides outside the gene matches: 6. The CDR3 loop spans 16 amino acids. CDR3 DNA sequence: TGTGCCTGGACTTTAGCGGGGGGTCCCTCCTACAATGAGCAGTTCTTC. Amino acid sequence: CAWTLAGGPSYNEQFF.

The chain recombines TRBV19 with TRBJ1-2; no clear D. This CDR3 has 13 amino acids. Germline CDR1 is LNHDA and CDR2 is SQIVND (reference sequence). Trimming pared 3 bases from V and 2 bases from J, leaving 7 bases between. The CDR3 here is CASSIGRNYGYTF. CDR3 in DNA: TGTGCCAGTAGTATCGGGAGAAACTATGGCTACACCTTC.